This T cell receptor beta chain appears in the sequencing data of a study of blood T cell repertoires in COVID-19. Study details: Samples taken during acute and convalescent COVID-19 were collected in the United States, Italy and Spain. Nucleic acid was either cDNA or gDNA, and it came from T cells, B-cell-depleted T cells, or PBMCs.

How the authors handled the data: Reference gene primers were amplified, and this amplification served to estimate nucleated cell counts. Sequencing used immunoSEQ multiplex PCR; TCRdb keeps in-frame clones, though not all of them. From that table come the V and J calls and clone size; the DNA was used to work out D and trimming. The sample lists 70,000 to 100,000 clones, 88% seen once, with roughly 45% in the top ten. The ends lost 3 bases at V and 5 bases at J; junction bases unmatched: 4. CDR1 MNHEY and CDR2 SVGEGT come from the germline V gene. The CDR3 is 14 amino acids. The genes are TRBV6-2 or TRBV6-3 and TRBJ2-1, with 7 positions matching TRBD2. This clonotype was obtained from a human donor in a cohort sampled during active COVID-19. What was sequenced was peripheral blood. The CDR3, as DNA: TGTGCCAGCAGTTATGTGCTAGCGGACAATGAGCAGTTCTTC. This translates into CASSYVLADNEQFF.